The rows below give T cell receptor beta chains drawn from one sample of a study of cytomegalovirus exposure and HLA in healthy donors. The data were produced by immunoSEQ multiplex PCR, yet TCRdb's version contains in-frame clones alone and is incomplete. Of some 120,000 clones listed, roughly 70% are singletons. Sample: PBMCs. The source is a woman between 18 and 29 years old in good health and CMV-seronegative. CDR3s include the opening cysteine and the closing phenylalanine or tryptophan. Fields, in order: V gene, CDR3 protein.

v_call: TRBV4-1; cdr3_aa: CASSQSMGEGYGYTF
v_call: TRBV30; cdr3_aa: CAWSPRGRGSPLHF
v_call: TRBV2; cdr3_aa: CASNSMGRQPQHF
v_call: TRBV5-1; cdr3_aa: CASSLEQGALEQYF
v_call: TRBV5-4; cdr3_aa: CASSEWGQSYGYTF
v_call: TRBV5-6; cdr3_aa: CASSSAKNQPQHF
v_call: TRBV7-9; cdr3_aa: CASSRTGDTEAFF
v_call: TRBV19; cdr3_aa: CASSSDRGYEQYF
v_call: TRBV19; cdr3_aa: CASLLAGESEQFF
v_call: TRBV18; cdr3_aa: CASSPQGDATEAFF
v_call: TRBV2; cdr3_aa: CASSEKMATWLANNEQFF
v_call: TRBV5-1; cdr3_aa: CASSSAQTGLSGNTIYF
v_call: TRBV13; cdr3_aa: CASSPWTGDTDTQYF
v_call: TRBV4-1; cdr3_aa: CASSQTGPGTDTQYF
v_call: TRBV28; cdr3_aa: CASSSDYFNEQYF
v_call: TRBV30; cdr3_aa: CAWNGGRGSRNTEAFF
v_call: TRBV6-1; cdr3_aa: CASSSWTSTNEKLFF
v_call: TRBV9; cdr3_aa: CASSVELRANTGELFF
v_call: TRBV30; cdr3_aa: CAWEDSNSYEQYF
v_call: TRBV10-3; cdr3_aa: CAISSGGNLRSEAFF
v_call: TRBV2; cdr3_aa: CASILTGIGPGANVLTF
v_call: TRBV7-9; cdr3_aa: CASSLGSGGDYGYTF
v_call: TRBV28; cdr3_aa: CASSSQNTEAFF
v_call: TRBV5-4; cdr3_aa: CASSTGGWDYGYTF
v_call: TRBV7-8; cdr3_aa: CASSSQGQGYEQYF
v_call: TRBV30; cdr3_aa: CAWSSGAGTGNGGELFF
v_call: TRBV4-1; cdr3_aa: CASSRGQGAGGTEAFF
v_call: TRBV5-1; cdr3_aa: CASSLGDTNTEAFF
v_call: TRBV11-2; cdr3_aa: CATRPGSYNEQFF
v_call: TRBV28; cdr3_aa: CASSLSPGQSEQYF
v_call: TRBV15; cdr3_aa: CATSREGQIYGYTF
v_call: TRBV28; cdr3_aa: CASRPAGDSPLHF
v_call: TRBV13; cdr3_aa: CASSSARGGSYNEQFF
v_call: TRBV19; cdr3_aa: CASSKGRDSYEQYF